One and the same sample provided the 20 T cell receptor beta chains below, sequenced in a study of OX40 agonist ivuxolimab in advanced cancers. Here immunoSEQ multiplex PCR was the method, and the copy in TCRdb shows in-frame clones only, minus some. In the table there are over 85,000 clones, 80% to 90% of which are singletons. Sample: CD4+ or CD8+ T cells sorted from blood, taken in a trial of the OX40 agonist ivuxolimab. These receptors originate from an adult with an advanced solid tumor such as melanoma, head and neck, liver or kidney cancer.

The chain employs TRBV5-1 and TRBJ2-3, with TRBD2 matching over 14 bases. Germline-derived CDR1 and CDR2 are SGHRS and YFSETQ. The V segment lost 4 bases and the J segment 7 bases; nucleotides outside the gene matches: 8. The CDR3 totals 16 residues. The CDR3 sequence: CASSGDGTSGSNTQYF. The CDR3 DNA follows: TGCGCCAGCAGCGGGGATGGGACTAGCGGGAGTAATACGCAGTATTTT. Together with reference TRBV5-1 and TRBJ2-3, the CDR3 gives the full variable domain: KAGVTQTPRYLIKTRGQQVTLSCSPISGHRSVSWYQQTPGQGLQFLFEYFSETQRNKGNFPGRFSGRQFSNSRSEMNVSTLELGDSALYLCASSGDGTSGSNTQYFGPGTRLTVL.

This chain joins TRBV5-5 and TRBJ2-7; possibly TRBD1 for D (6 bases). Germline lookup yields CDR1 SGHKS and CDR2 YYEKEE (reference sequence). The CDR3 runs to 13 residues. Trimming cost V 4 bases and J 5 bases, with 13 bases left between them. In DNA form, the CDR3 reads TGTGCCAGCAGCCGGGTAGGGGGAAACGAGCAGTACTTC. Translating gives CASSRVGGNEQYF.

The chain is built from TRBV27 and TRBJ2-7, with 8 bases fitting TRBD2. CDR1 is MNHEY and CDR2 is SMNVEV in the germline V gene (reference sequence). CDR3 length equals 14 residues. V lost 5 bases, J lost 0 bases, and 3 bases stayed unmatched. Written as DNA, the CDR3 is TGTGCCAGCAGTCCGAGCGGGAGCTCCTACGAGCAGTACTTC. It specifies CASSPSGSSYEQYF.

This chain uses TRBV6-5 with TRBJ1-4, with D possibly matching TRBD1 (5 bases). There are 14 residues in the CDR3. Per germline, CDR1 MNHEY and CDR2 SVGAGI. Trimming took off 2 bases at V and 3 bases at J, with 7 bases between the two ends. The CDR3 bases are TGTGCCAGCAGTTACGGGGGACCTAATGAAAAACTGTTTTTT. Protein product: CASSYGGPNEKLFF.

This chain uses TRBV19 with TRBJ1-5; a weak D match, TRBD1 (5 bases). This CDR3 contains 14 residues. With 8 bases removed from V and 4 bases from J, the gap between germline ends came to 15 bases. The germline V gene encodes CDR1 LNHDA and CDR2 SQIVND (reference sequence). CDR3 region: CASGEYGGNQPQHF. The DNA of the CDR3 is TGTGCCAGTGGAGAGTATGGGGGTAATCAGCCCCAGCATTTT.

CDR3 amino acids: CASSLAISGVGEQFF. The CDR3 DNA is TGTGCCAGCAGCTTGGCAATTAGCGGGGTGGGTGAGCAGTTCTTC. The V and J genes are TRBV5-4 and TRBJ2-1; 8 positions match TRBD2. Germline CDR1 SGHNT, CDR2 YYREEE (reference sequence). V dropped 0 bases and J dropped 9; count of bases not matched to a gene: 8. CDR3 length equals 15 residues.

The genes are TRBV6-1 and TRBJ1-2; D might be TRBD1 (5 bases). Trimming took off 6 bases at V and 8 bases at J, with 13 bases between the two ends. This CDR3 contains 12 residues. Germline V gene lookup returns CDR1 MNHNS and CDR2 SASEGT. CDR3 DNA sequence: TGTGCCAGCAGCGTCACAGGCCGAGGCTACACCTTC. It codes for CASSVTGRGYTF.

This rearrangement joins TRBV6-1 to TRBJ2-3; 9 bases map to TRBD1. The CDR3 spans 16 residues. The germline gives CDR1 MNHNS, CDR2 SASEGT. Unmatched junction bases numbered 4, after V lost 0 bases and J lost 3 bases. The CDR3 protein is CASSEAGTGRTDTQYF. Written as DNA, the CDR3 is TGTGCCAGCAGTGAAGCCGGGACAGGGAGAACAGATACGCAGTATTTT.

V is TRBV4-1 and J is TRBJ2-4; a weak D match, TRBD2 (5 bases). The CDR3 totals 17 residues. CDR1 and CDR2 from the germline V gene are MGHRA and YSYEKL. With 1 base removed from V and 0 bases from J, the gap between germline ends came to 13 bases. CDR3 in DNA: TGCGCCAGCAGCCAAGTATTATCAGGACTAGCCAAAAACATTCAGTACTTC. It yields the protein CASSQVLSGLAKNIQYF.

This clone was counted only a few times. The chain employs TRBV6-5 and TRBJ2-1, with 10 bases fitting TRBD1. CDR3 length: 16 residues. Per the germline V gene, CDR1 is MNHEY and CDR2 is SVGAGI. V was clipped by 4 bases and J by 4 bases; unmatched bases: 7. In DNA form, the CDR3 reads TGTGCCAGCAGTTCGTCCGGGACAGGGGCTTACAATGAGCAGTTCTTC. It codes for CASSSSGTGAYNEQFF.

This clone was picked up a small number of times. The chain is built from TRBV7-2 and TRBJ2-1; 9 nucleotides match TRBD2. CDR3 length: 14 residues. The ends lost 5 bases at V and 10 bases at J; junction bases unmatched: 9. CDR1 SGHTA and CDR2 FQGNSA come from the germline V gene. CDR3 coding DNA: TGTGCCAGCAGCCAAACACCCACTAGCGGGGAGCAGTTCTTC. Translation: CASSQTPTSGEQFF.

The V and J genes are TRBV30 and TRBJ1-1, with 7 nucleotides matching TRBD1. Losses at the gene ends were 4 bases for V and 3 bases for J; bases not matched to a gene: 5. Germline V gene sequence: CDR1 GTSNPN, CDR2 SVGIG (reference sequence). This CDR3 is 13 amino acids long. Here the CDR3 reads CAWMGQWHTEAFF. The CDR3 nucleotides are TGTGCCTGGATGGGACAGTGGCACACTGAAGCTTTCTTT.

This clone was picked up a small number of times. The same CDR3 also results from other DNA sequences found in this sample. The rearrangement uses TRBV4-3 and TRBJ1-4; tentative D call: TRBD1 (5 bases). CDR1 LGHNA and CDR2 YSLEER come from the germline V gene. V lost 4 bases to trimming and J lost 6 bases, with 15 bases between them. The CDR3 runs 15 residues. The DNA for the CDR3 is TGCGCCAGCAGCCGTGGGGCAGGGCAGGATGAAAAACTGTTTTTT. Translating it yields CASSRGAGQDEKLFF.

The rearrangement links TRBV4-3 to TRBJ1-1; D is uncertain. CDR1 LGHNA and CDR2 YSLEER come from the germline V gene. V dropped 4 bases and J dropped 0 bases, with 12 bases sitting between them. This CDR3 has 15 residues. Here the CDR3 DNA reads TGCGCCAGCAGCCCCCAACCGACGGTGAACACTGAAGCTTTCTTT. It specifies CASSPQPTVNTEAFF.

This clone came up a few times. The chain uses TRBV6-6 and TRBJ2-2; D is possibly TRBD1 (6 bases). The CDR3 is 14 amino acids. Trimming stripped 7 bases from V and 3 bases from J, with 12 bases between. Germline V gene lookup returns CDR1 MNHNY and CDR2 SVGAGI (reference sequence). CDR3 sequence reads: CASIQDSYTGELFF. CDR3 sequence (DNA): TGTGCCAGCATCCAGGACAGTTACACCGGGGAGCTGTTTTTT.

The chain joins TRBV27 to TRBJ2-3; D is uncertain. V was pared by 4 bases and J by 0 bases, with 14 bases between. Germline V gives CDR1 MNHEY, CDR2 SMNVEV (reference sequence). The CDR3 spans 16 residues. DNA for the CDR3: TGTGCCAGCAGTTCCCGCTCCGGTTCTAGCACAGATACGCAGTATTTT. It yields the protein CASSSRSGSSTDTQYF.

The chain is built from TRBV7-2 and TRBJ2-4; possible D gene TRBD1, 5 bases. Germline CDR1 is SGHTA and CDR2 is FQGNSA. V gave up 1 base and J gave up 15 bases, with 13 bases separating them. The CDR3 loop spans 12 amino acids. The CDR3, as DNA: TGTGCCAGCAGCTTAGATTGGGGCGGTCTGTACTTC. The encoded protein is CASSLDWGGLYF.

The V and J genes are TRBV11-3 and TRBJ1-4; no definite D call. The V gene lost 5 bases and the J gene lost 5 bases, with 15 bases spanning the gap. This CDR3 spans 15 amino acids. Germline V gives CDR1 SGHNT, CDR2 YENEEA. The CDR3 nucleotides are TGTGCCAGCAGCCCGTCATTGGGGAACAATGAAAAACTGTTTTTT. It encodes CASSPSLGNNEKLFF.

The gene calls are TRBV30 and TRBJ1-6; 7 bases line up with TRBD1. J gave up 13 bases and V 0 bases, and 12 bases lay outside the gene matches. Germline values: CDR1 GTSNPN, CDR2 SVGIG (reference sequence). This CDR3 comprises 15 residues. The CDR3 DNA reads as TGTGCCTGGAGTGTGCCTGGAGGGGGCTTCAGGCCCCTCCACTTT. Its translation is CAWSVPGGGFRPLHF.

The chain has TRBV19 and TRBJ1-1; a weak D match, TRBD1 (5 bases). Germline V gene data show CDR1 as LNHDA and CDR2 as SQIVND (reference sequence). V lost 7 bases, J lost 0 bases, and 15 bases lay in between. The length of the CDR3 is 15 residues. As DNA, the CDR3 is TGTGCCAGTACGAGACAGCTGTCTATGAACACTGAAGCTTTCTTT. Amino acids: CASTRQLSMNTEAFF.